Listed below are T cell receptor beta chains from one sample, sequenced in a study of blood T cells in healthy people across ages. TCRdb passed the 5' RACE reads through MiXCR, listing each CDR3 protein once. This table holds under 2,000,000 distinct CDR3 sequences, just under 50% found once. Sequencing used blood. These receptors were collected from a woman aged 35 to 49 in good health. CDR3s include the opening cysteine and the closing phenylalanine or tryptophan. A D gene is named only where the DNA matches it firmly. A clone size is listed for some rows: how often the clone was seen (once, few, many), or a class if it is expanded.

D gene	J gene	V gene	clone size	CDR3 DNA	CDR3 protein
NA	TRBJ1-1	TRBV29-1	NA	TGCAGCGTCCTCCCGCGGGCTGAAGCTTTCTTT	CSVLPRAEAFF
NA	TRBJ2-1	TRBV5-1	few	TGCGCCAGCAGCTTGGAGGGGGGACAGAACAATGAGCAGTTCTTC	CASSLEGGQNNEQFF
NA	TRBJ2-3	TRBV12-3/TRBV12-4	NA	TGTGCCAGCAGCCTCCCCGAGGATACGCAGTATTTT	CASSLPEDTQYF
NA	TRBJ2-5	TRBV20-1	many	TGCAGCGCCCGAGGGCGCGGCCAAGAGACCCAGTACTTC	CSARGRGQETQYF
TRBD2	TRBJ2-5	TRBV7-2	few	TGTGCCAGCAGCGTTACCAATAGCGGGGGAGAGACCCAGTACTTC	CASSVTNSGGETQYF
NA	TRBJ2-1	TRBV9	few	TGTGCCAGCAGCGCGTCCCCCCTCGCAGAGCAGTTCTTC	CASSASPLAEQFF
NA	TRBJ1-1	TRBV6-5	NA	TGTGCCAGCAGTCGCCCGACAGGACCCTTTGAAGCTTTCTTT	CASSRPTGPFEAFF
NA	TRBJ2-5	TRBV27	few	TGTGCCAGCAGCACTTACAGGGGGGGACAAGAGACCCAGTACTTC	CASSTYRGGQETQYF
NA	TRBJ2-2	TRBV4-1	NA	TGCGCCAGCAGCCAAGGGACAGCGAACACCGGGGAGCTGTTTTTT	CASSQGTANTGELFF
NA	TRBJ2-7	TRBV6-5	NA	TGTGCCAGCAGTTATGGGTGGGGCTCCTACGAGCAGTACTTC	CASSYGWGSYEQYF
NA	TRBJ2-3	TRBV24-1	NA	TGTGCCACCGGGGAGAGCACAGATACGCAGTATTTT	CATGESTDTQYF
NA	TRBJ1-2	TRBV10-3	NA	TGTGCCATCAGTGCCCAAACGAATGGCTACACCTTC	CAISAQTNGYTF
NA	TRBJ2-5	TRBV3-1	NA	TGTGCCAGCAGCTCTATGGAGGATGAGCAGTACTTC	CASSSMEDEQYF
TRBD1	TRBJ1-4	TRBV4-3	once	TGCGCCAGCAGCCTCAGGGGGGCCCGGGCCCTCGGTGAAAAACTGTTTTTT	CASSLRGARALGEKLFF
NA	TRBJ1-4	TRBV7-2	NA	TGTGCCAGCAGCCAGGGATGGAGCGAAAAACTGTTTTTT	CASSQGWSEKLFF
TRBD2	TRBJ2-5	TRBV2	few	TGTGCCAGCAGTGAGCGGGGGGGCGGTGAGACCCAGTACTTC	CASSERGGGETQYF
NA	TRBJ1-6	TRBV10-3	few	TGTGCCATCAGTGAGACGCTCCGGGACACATATAATTCACCCCTCCACTTT	CAISETLRDTYNSPLHF
TRBD2	TRBJ2-3	TRBV7-2	few	TGTGCCACCAAGGAGCGGGGGCCCACAGATACGCAGTATTTT	CATKERGPTDTQYF
NA	TRBJ2-7	TRBV5-6	NA	TGTGCCAGCAGCTTTAAAGAGGTGCCACACGAGCAGTACTTC	CASSFKEVPHEQYF
TRBD1	TRBJ2-5	TRBV28	few	TGTGCCAGCAGTTCTCCGCAGGGGGCGTCCGCACAAGAGACCCAGTACTTC	CASSSPQGASAQETQYF
NA	TRBJ2-1	TRBV2	NA	TGTGCCAGCAGTGCGAGACTTAATGAGCAGTTCTTC	CASSARLNEQFF
TRBD1	TRBJ2-3	TRBV12-3/TRBV12-4	NA	TGTGCCAGCCGAAACGACAGGGCGAGAGATACGCAGTATTTT	CASRNDRARDTQYF
NA	TRBJ2-1	TRBV6-2/TRBV6-3	NA	TGTGCCAGCAGTTATGCACAGCTAGGGAATGAGCAGTTCTTC	CASSYAQLGNEQFF
TRBD2	TRBJ2-7	TRBV20-1	few	TGCAGTGCTAGAAGTTTAGGGACTAGCGGGGGATACGAGCAGTACTTC	CSARSLGTSGGYEQYF
TRBD1	TRBJ2-5	TRBV29-1	NA	TGCAGCGTTGTTGGACAGGGCCTAGAGACCCAGTACTTC	CSVVGQGLETQYF